This record looks at one T cell receptor (beta chain) sequence and its context. Its antigen is not known. This clone may be a read error of a much larger clone one base away. With approximately 470 ng total RNA as template and a constant-region primer, TCR beta cDNA was made. Library construction for TCR beta comprised three nested multiplex PCR rounds performed with slightly modified ARM-PCR. The first two PCR rounds, around 11 cycles each, used TRBV1-TRBV30 forward primers and a C-beta reverse primer. TCRdb recomputed calls from the multiplex PCR reads with MiXCR, one row per CDR3 protein. Here the sample spans 310,000 or so distinct CDR3 sequences, more than 55% being singletons. This specimen belongs to a study of tumor-infiltrating lymphocytes in primary liver carcinoma. The study, taken as a whole, reports: Tumor region pairs shared more overlap than did tumor-adjacent and tumor-blood pairs. Since the samples were bulk and unsorted, the CD4+ and CD8+ repertoires were not compared.

The study extracted blood RNA from unsorted whole blood and also extracted germline DNA. CDR1 is SGHDN and CDR2 is FVKESK in the germline V gene. The CDR3 runs 14 residues. V gene TRBV14 combines with J gene TRBJ2-1; 9 nucleotides align to TRBD2. The source is a woman between 25 and 40 years old with primary liver carcinoma and hepatitis B virus infection. Sequencing was carried out using peripheral blood. The chain's CDR3 is CGSSQVAGAGEQFF. In DNA form, the CDR3 reads TGTGGCAGCAGCCAAGTAGCGGGAGCGGGTGAGCAGTTCTTC.